This entry lists 27 T cell receptor beta chains sequenced from one sample in a study of blood T cells in healthy people across ages. A second PCR of about 7 to 12 cycles used a sample-barcoded 5' primer and a J-beta primer mix. MiXCR, applied by TCRdb to the 5' RACE reads, yields one record per CDR3 protein. The sample lists roughly 900,000 distinct CDR3 sequences; roughly 26% were seen once. Sequenced material: blood. These receptor sequences come from a woman older than 75 in good health.

This clonotype was recorded at least ten times. The CDR3 DNA reads as TGCGCCAGCAGCCCCATACAGGTCTCCTACAATGAGCAGTTCTTC. This gives the protein CASSPIQVSYNEQFF. V is TRBV5-1 and J is TRBJ2-1; D perhaps matches TRBD1 (5 bases). V dropped 4 bases and J dropped 0 bases, with 11 bases sitting between them. The CDR3 has 15 amino acids. Germline CDR1 and CDR2: SGHRS and YFSETQ.

This clonotype showed up many times. CDR3 DNA sequence: TGTGCCAGCAGTGGAGCGGCGGGTAGCGGGGGGTCAGATACGCAGTATTTT. Amino acid sequence: CASSGAAGSGGSDTQYF. This sequence joins TRBV2 and TRBJ2-3, with 10 bases aligning to TRBD2. J was trimmed by 4 bases and V by 4 bases; bases with no gene match: 11. CDR3 length: 17 amino acids. Germline values: CDR1 SNHLY, CDR2 FYNNEI.

This rearrangement joins TRBV11-3 to TRBJ2-3; D possibly matches TRBD1 or TRBD2 (5 bases each). Germline V gives CDR1 SGHNT, CDR2 YENEEA. V was clipped by 1 base and J by 2 bases, with 10 bases between them. The CDR3 runs to 15 residues. CDR3 nucleotides: TGTGCCAGCAGCTTAGGGGGGAGTAACACAGATACGCAGTATTTT. Its translation: CASSLGGSNTDTQYF.

In this sample, this clonotype turned up many times. The V gene is TRBV16, the J gene TRBJ1-2, with a tentative D call TRBD1 (6 bases). Germline CDR1 is KGHSY and CDR2 is FQNENV. This CDR3 is built from 13 residues. The V end was cut by 2 bases, the J end by 4 bases, with 8 bases between. CDR3 in amino acids: CASSQGTTYGYTF. The CDR3 nucleotides read TGTGCCAGCAGCCAAGGGACAACCTATGGCTACACCTTC.

This clonotype appeared a few times. The genes are TRBV24-1 and TRBJ2-1, with 9 bases aligning to TRBD2. J was trimmed by 8 bases and V by 5 bases; bases with no gene match: 21. Germline V CDR1 and CDR2: KGHDR, SFDVKD. The CDR3 covers 19 residues. The CDR3, as DNA: TGTGCCACCAGTGGGGGCGGCCTGGGAAGGGGCGGGGGGGCCGATGAGCAGTTCTTC. Translation gives CATSGGGLGRGGGADEQFF.

The chain uses TRBV9 and TRBJ1-4; 7 bases are a match to TRBD1. The ends lost 5 bases at V and 3 bases at J; junction bases unmatched: 4. Germline CDR1 and CDR2: SGDLS and YYNGEE. CDR3 length equals 14 residues. CDR3 nucleotide sequence: TGTGCCAGCAGTGGAACAGGGGCTAATGAAAAACTGTTTTTT. It yields the protein CASSGTGANEKLFF.

This clonotype was detected many times. This chain links TRBV5-1 with TRBJ1-6; TRBD1 is a possible D gene (5 bases). CDR3 length: 16 residues. Trimming took off 4 bases at V and 0 bases at J, with 11 bases between the two ends. Germline V CDR1 and CDR2: SGHRS, YFSETQ. For the CDR3, the DNA is TGCGCCAGCAGCGATCGACAGAGCTCCTATAATTCACCCCTCCACTTT. Its translation: CASSDRQSSYNSPLHF.

The sample holds one count of this clonotype. V and J are TRBV12-3 or TRBV12-4 and TRBJ2-3, with D perhaps TRBD2 (6 bases). The CDR3 is 17 residues long. V was clipped by 5 bases and J by 1 base, with 19 bases between them. The CDR3: CASSPATGTGGTDTQYF. CDR3 nucleotide sequence: TGTGCCAGCAGTCCAGCGACCGGGACGGGGGGCACAGATACGCAGTATTTT.

This clonotype was found once. A much larger clonotype is one base distant, so this may be a read error. The rearrangement links TRBV6-5 to TRBJ2-1; D is unresolved. Germline CDR1 and CDR2: MNHEY and SVGAGI. The CDR3 has 12 amino acids. The CDR3: CAGRRFGNEQFF. CDR3 DNA: TGTGCCGGCAGGCGCTTTGGGAATGAGCAGTTCTTC.

In its sample, this clonotype was seen a few times. The CDR3 DNA reads TGTGCCAGCAGCCAACTAGCGGGCGGCCTCACGCAGTATTTT. Translating gives CASSQLAGGLTQYF. The rearrangement uses TRBV6-5 and TRBJ2-3; 9 nucleotides line up with TRBD2. Germline assignment: CDR1 MNHEY and CDR2 SVGAGI. This CDR3 is 14 amino acids long. The V segment lost 6 bases and the J segment 9 bases; nucleotides outside the gene matches: 10.

The chain couples TRBV21-1 to TRBJ1-1. TRBV21-1 is a pseudogene. This CDR3 is 14 amino acids long. CDR3 nucleotide sequence: TGTGCCAGCAGCAAAGTACAGGGCCCCACTGAAGCTTTCTTT. Its protein is CASSKVQGPTEAFF.

Remarks on this clonotype: This may be a read error: a much more frequent sequence differs by one nucleotide. V is TRBV7-9 and J is TRBJ2-1; 12 nucleotides agree with TRBD2. The better agreement between TRBJ2-7 and the DNA end casts doubt on the J call. The CDR3 covers 17 residues. The germline V gene encodes CDR1 SEHNR and CDR2 FQNEAQ (reference sequence). The CDR3 loop reads CASSPNEGLAGYNEQYF. CDR3 DNA sequence: TGTGCCAGCAGCCCTAATGAGGGACTAGCGGGTTACAATGAGCAGTACTTC.

The chain couples TRBV12-3 or TRBV12-4 to TRBJ2-3; D tentatively reads TRBD1 or TRBD2 (5 bases each). This CDR3 has 15 amino acids. The ends were cut back, 0 bases at V and 4 bases at J, with 11 bases in the middle. For the CDR3, the DNA is TGTGCCAGCAGTTTAGCGGGACGCAGAGCAGATACGCAGTATTTT. It specifies CASSLAGRRADTQYF.

The genes are TRBV7-8 and TRBJ1-2; D gene uncertain. Germline values: CDR1 SGHVS, CDR2 FQNEAQ. There are 13 residues in the CDR3. V gave up 8 bases and J gave up 2 bases, with 12 bases separating them. The CDR3 sequence is CASGLTENYGYTF. The CDR3 nucleotides read TGTGCCAGCGGCCTCACAGAAAACTATGGCTACACCTTC.

The chain links TRBV5-1 to TRBJ2-5; 7 bases map to TRBD1. The J segment lost 5 bases and the V segment lost 0 bases, leaving 7 bases of the junction unmatched. The CDR3 totals 15 residues. Germline loops: CDR1 SGHRS, CDR2 YFSETQ. CDR3 protein: CASSLEGARDETQYF. CDR3 DNA sequence: TGCGCCAGCAGCTTGGAGGGGGCGCGAGATGAGACCCAGTACTTC.

The rearrangement uses TRBV9 and TRBJ1-2; weak D call: TRBD1 (6 bases). Trimming cost V 4 bases and J 6 bases, with 31 bases left between them. This CDR3 has 19 amino acids. The germline CDR1 and CDR2 sequences are SGDLS and YYNGEE. The CDR3 reads CASSRIRDTSTWYFDGYTF. CDR3 sequence (DNA): TGTGCCAGCAGCCGTATCCGGGACACTTCGACCTGGTATTTCGATGGCTACACCTTC.

V gene TRBV20-1 combines with J gene TRBJ1-2; no definite D call. V dropped 4 bases and J dropped 0 bases, with 12 bases sitting between them. This CDR3 is built from 14 residues. Germline CDR1 and CDR2: DFQATT and SNEGSKA (reference sequence). The CDR3 sequence: CSATPGLANYGYTF. The DNA for the CDR3 is TGCAGTGCTACCCCGGGCCTCGCTAACTATGGCTACACCTTC.

This clonotype occurred many times. CDR3 residues: CSVKTWTVQETQYF. The CDR3, as DNA: TGCAGCGTGAAAACCTGGACAGTCCAAGAGACCCAGTACTTC. This rearrangement joins TRBV29-1 to TRBJ2-5; D is perhaps TRBD1 (6 bases). This CDR3 spans 14 amino acids. Trimming pared 6 bases from V and 1 base from J, leaving 15 bases between. Per the germline V gene, CDR1 is SQVTM and CDR2 is ANQGSEA.

The chain combines TRBV20-1 with TRBJ2-5; 11 positions match TRBD2. The CDR3 has 18 amino acids. V gave up 2 bases and J gave up 6 bases; unmatched junction bases: 17. Per germline, CDR1 DFQATT and CDR2 SNEGSKA (reference sequence). CDR3 region: CSARSEGLAGGPMKTQYF. In nucleotides, the CDR3 is TGCAGTGCTAGATCAGAAGGGCTAGCGGGGGGCCCTATGAAGACCCAGTACTTC.

V usage is TRBV27 and J usage is TRBJ2-1; a weak D match, TRBD1 (6 bases). The CDR3 covers 11 residues. V was pared by 10 bases and J by 6 bases, with 10 bases between. Per germline, CDR1 MNHEY and CDR2 SMNVEV (reference sequence). The CDR3, as DNA: TGTGCCACCTACAGGGCCAATGAGCAGTTCTTC. Its translation: CATYRANEQFF.

This clonotype was seen only a few times. Since a much larger clone is just one base distant, this may be a read error. The V call is TRBV6-2 or TRBV6-3, the J call TRBJ2-1; D might be TRBD2 (7 bases). The length of the CDR3 is 16 residues. Germline V lookup: CDR1 MNHEY, CDR2 SVGEGT. For the CDR3, the DNA is TGTGTCAGCACCCTAGGGGGGGGCGTAACCTACAATGAGCAGTTCTTC. Its protein product is CVSTLGGGVTYNEQFF.

CDR3: CASSATGAAYNEQFF. The CDR3 DNA reads TGTGCCAGCAGCGCTACAGGGGCCGCCTACAATGAGCAGTTCTTC. The chain combines TRBV27 with TRBJ2-1; 7 nucleotides line up with TRBD1. The CDR3 extends over 15 amino acids. J lost 2 bases, V lost 6 bases, and 7 bases had no gene match. Germline loops: CDR1 MNHEY, CDR2 SMNVEV (reference sequence).

Regarding this clonotype: This may arise from a read error, as a much more abundant clone is one base away. The chain carries TRBV20-1 and TRBJ1-1; D may be TRBD1 (6 bases). V shed 2 bases and J shed 3 bases, with 10 bases lying between them. The CDR3 consists of 13 residues. Germline V CDR1 and CDR2: DFQATT, SNEGSKA (reference sequence). CDR3 nucleotides: TGCAGTGCTAGACAGGGGAAGGACACTGAAGCTTTCTTT. Its protein is CSARQGKDTEAFF.

This sequence joins TRBV10-3 and TRBJ1-2; D is unresolved. V was cut by 0 bases and J by 4 bases, with 6 bases left in between. The CDR3 runs 13 residues. Germline V gene data show CDR1 as ENHRY and CDR2 as SYGVKD. The CDR3 region is CAISESGFYGYTF. In DNA form, the CDR3 reads TGTGCCATCAGTGAGTCGGGCTTCTATGGCTACACCTTC.

The sample holds a few counts of this clonotype. A much larger clone differs from this one at a single base, so this may be a read error. The chain recombines TRBV6-2 or TRBV6-3 with TRBJ2-1; a weak D match, TRBD2 (6 bases). The CDR3 covers 17 residues. Germline V CDR1 and CDR2: MNHEY, SVGEGT. CDR3 DNA sequence: TGTGCCAGCAGTCTAGCGAGCGCGGGTAGCTCCTACAGTGAGCAGTTCTTC. This codes for CASSLASAGSSYSEQFF.

This clonotype has ten or more counts. The rearrangement joins TRBV7-2 to TRBJ2-5; 7 bases are shared with TRBD2. The J segment lost 5 bases and the V segment lost 4 bases, leaving 7 bases of the junction unmatched. Germline V lookup: CDR1 SGHTA, CDR2 FQGNSA. The CDR3 is 14 amino acids. The DNA of the CDR3 is TGTGCCAGCAGCTGGGGGGGTATGATGGAGACCCAGTACTTC. Translation gives CASSWGGMMETQYF. The entire variable domain, with the rest obtained from reference TRBV7-2 and TRBJ2-5, is as follows: GAGVSQSPSNKVTEKGKDVELRCDPISGHTALYWYRQSLGQGLEFLIYFQGNSAPDKSGLPSDRFSAERTGGSVSTLTIQRTQQEDSAVYLCASSWGGMMETQYFGPGTRLLVL.

This chain joins TRBV20-1 and TRBJ2-1, with D perhaps given as TRBD1 or TRBD2 (6 bases each). This CDR3 has 16 residues. Trimming took off 1 base at V and 0 bases at J, with 13 bases between the two ends. Germline lookup yields CDR1 DFQATT and CDR2 SNEGSKA (reference sequence). For the CDR3, the DNA is TGCAGTGCTAGAGTTTTGGAGGGGGGCTCCTACAATGAGCAGTTCTTC. Its protein product is CSARVLEGGSYNEQFF.